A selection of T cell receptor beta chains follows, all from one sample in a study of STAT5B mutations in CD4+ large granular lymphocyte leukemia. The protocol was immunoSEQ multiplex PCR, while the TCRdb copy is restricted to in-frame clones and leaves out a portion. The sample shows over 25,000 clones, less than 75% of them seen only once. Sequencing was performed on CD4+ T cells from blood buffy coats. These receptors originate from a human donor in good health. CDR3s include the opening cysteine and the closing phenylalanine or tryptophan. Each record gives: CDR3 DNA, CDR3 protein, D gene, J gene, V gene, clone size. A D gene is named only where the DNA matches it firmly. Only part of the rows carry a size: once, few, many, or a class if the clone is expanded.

CDR3nt: TGTGCCAGCAGTACCTTTGACAGTTTTATCATTAGCGGCTACACCTTC; CDR3aa: CASSTFDSFIISGYTF; d_gene: NA; j_gene: TRBJ1-2; v_gene: TRBV28; abundance: NA
CDR3nt: TGTGCCAGCAGCCATAAGGGACAGGGGAATTCACCCCTCCACTTT; CDR3aa: CASSHKGQGNSPLHF; d_gene: TRBD1; j_gene: TRBJ1-6; v_gene: TRBV7-2; abundance: few
CDR3nt: TGTGCCAGCAGCGCGGACATTTCTAACTATGGCTACACCTTC; CDR3aa: CASSADISNYGYTF; d_gene: NA; j_gene: TRBJ1-2; v_gene: TRBV9; abundance: NA
CDR3nt: TGCAGCGCCCTTGTTTTGATGCCTTGGGGCAAAAACATTCAGTACTTC; CDR3aa: CSALVLMPWGKNIQYF; d_gene: NA; j_gene: TRBJ2-4; v_gene: TRBV29-1; abundance: NA
CDR3nt: TGTGCCACCTCCGGGACAGGGGTTTCACCCCTCCACTTT; CDR3aa: CATSGTGVSPLHF; d_gene: TRBD1; j_gene: TRBJ1-6; v_gene: TRBV10-3; abundance: NA
CDR3nt: TGTGCCAGCAGCTTGCAAAGCGGGGGGGAAGAGACCCAGTACTTC; CDR3aa: CASSLQSGGEETQYF; d_gene: TRBD2; j_gene: TRBJ2-5; v_gene: TRBV5-4; abundance: few
CDR3nt: TGTGCCAGCAGCCAGGACAGGGGGCTTGGCTACACCTTC; CDR3aa: CASSQDRGLGYTF; d_gene: TRBD1; j_gene: TRBJ1-2; v_gene: TRBV7-3; abundance: NA
CDR3nt: TGTGCCTGGAGTGCGCCGGTCGGGGGGATTAATGAAAAACTGTTTTTT; CDR3aa: CAWSAPVGGINEKLFF; d_gene: NA; j_gene: TRBJ1-4; v_gene: TRBV30; abundance: few
CDR3nt: TGTGCCATCAGTGGAACCGGGACAGACTATGGCTACACCTTC; CDR3aa: CAISGTGTDYGYTF; d_gene: TRBD1; j_gene: TRBJ1-2; v_gene: TRBV10-3; abundance: NA
CDR3nt: TGTGCCAGCAGCTTTGCTGAGGGGCCCAATGAGCAGTTCTTC; CDR3aa: CASSFAEGPNEQFF; d_gene: NA; j_gene: TRBJ2-1; v_gene: TRBV7-2; abundance: NA
CDR3nt: TGTGCCGGGGCCCCGAGCGGGGGGTTTGAGCAGTTCTTC; CDR3aa: CAGAPSGGFEQFF; d_gene: TRBD2; j_gene: TRBJ2-1; v_gene: TRBV30; abundance: NA
CDR3nt: TGTGCCAGCAGTGGAGACAGAGCCTATGGCTACACCTTC; CDR3aa: CASSGDRAYGYTF; d_gene: NA; j_gene: TRBJ1-2; v_gene: TRBV2; abundance: NA
CDR3nt: TGTGCCAGCAGTGAAATGGGGGGTTTGTTTGGCTACACCTTC; CDR3aa: CASSEMGGLFGYTF; d_gene: NA; j_gene: TRBJ1-2; v_gene: TRBV7-9; abundance: NA
CDR3nt: TGCGCCAGCAGCATCGGCGGACCGGGCTCCTACGAGCAGTACTTC; CDR3aa: CASSIGGPGSYEQYF; d_gene: NA; j_gene: TRBJ2-7; v_gene: TRBV5-1; abundance: NA
CDR3nt: TGCGCCAGCAGCTTAATAGGGACGTCAGGCACTGAAGCTTTCTTT; CDR3aa: CASSLIGTSGTEAFF; d_gene: NA; j_gene: TRBJ1-1; v_gene: TRBV5-1; abundance: NA
CDR3nt: TGCAGCGTTACGACAGGGGGGGACTATGGCTACACCTTC; CDR3aa: CSVTTGGDYGYTF; d_gene: TRBD1; j_gene: TRBJ1-2; v_gene: TRBV29-1; abundance: NA
CDR3nt: TGTGCCAGCAGCTTGATAGACAGGGACGAGCAGTACTTC; CDR3aa: CASSLIDRDEQYF; d_gene: TRBD1; j_gene: TRBJ2-7; v_gene: TRBV7-3; abundance: once
CDR3nt: TGTGCCAGCAGCTTGGGCCAGTTCAATTCACCCCTCCACTTT; CDR3aa: CASSLGQFNSPLHF; d_gene: NA; j_gene: TRBJ1-6; v_gene: TRBV5-4; abundance: few
CDR3nt: TGCGCCAGCAGCTTGGGGGTAACCGGGGCGAGCTCTGGAAACACCATATATTTT; CDR3aa: CASSLGVTGASSGNTIYF; d_gene: NA; j_gene: TRBJ1-3; v_gene: TRBV5-1; abundance: NA
CDR3nt: TGTGCCAGTAGTATCGGGATAGGTGGCACTGAAGCTTTCTTT; CDR3aa: CASSIGIGGTEAFF; d_gene: NA; j_gene: TRBJ1-1; v_gene: TRBV19; abundance: NA
CDR3nt: TGTGCCAGCAGTGGAAGCGGGGGGGGGACAGATACGCAGTATTTT; CDR3aa: CASSGSGGGTDTQYF; d_gene: TRBD2; j_gene: TRBJ2-3; v_gene: TRBV2; abundance: once
CDR3nt: TGTGCCAGCAGGGCAGGCCCTACCTACGAGCAGTACTTC; CDR3aa: CASRAGPTYEQYF; d_gene: NA; j_gene: TRBJ2-7; v_gene: TRBV6-5; abundance: NA
CDR3nt: TGTGCCAGCAGCTTAGGAGGGGGGTCGAACACTGAAGCTTTCTTT; CDR3aa: CASSLGGGSNTEAFF; d_gene: NA; j_gene: TRBJ1-1; v_gene: TRBV7-2; abundance: few
CDR3nt: TGTGCCAGCAGCCCTCGCGGACTAGCGGCGCAAGAGACCCAGTACTTC; CDR3aa: CASSPRGLAAQETQYF; d_gene: TRBD2; j_gene: TRBJ2-5; v_gene: TRBV5-5; abundance: NA
CDR3nt: TGTGCCAGCAGTGACCAGGGCGGCAATCAGCCCCAGCATTTT; CDR3aa: CASSDQGGNQPQHF; d_gene: NA; j_gene: TRBJ1-5; v_gene: TRBV2; abundance: few
CDR3nt: TGCGCCAGCAGCCAAGGTACCCGTTACGGTGGGAGCACAGATACGCAGTATTTT; CDR3aa: CASSQGTRYGGSTDTQYF; d_gene: NA; j_gene: TRBJ2-3; v_gene: TRBV4-1; abundance: NA
CDR3nt: TGTGCCAGCTCACCATCTGGGGGTGCAGATACGCAGTATTTT; CDR3aa: CASSPSGGADTQYF; d_gene: NA; j_gene: TRBJ2-3; v_gene: TRBV18; abundance: NA
CDR3nt: TGTGCCAGCAGTGGAGGCAGGGCCAAAGAGACCCAGTACTTC; CDR3aa: CASSGGRAKETQYF; d_gene: NA; j_gene: TRBJ2-5; v_gene: TRBV6-1; abundance: NA
CDR3nt: TGCGGGGGGGGGAGTAACTATGGCTACACCTTC; CDR3aa: CGGGSNYGYTF; d_gene: NA; j_gene: TRBJ1-2; v_gene: TRBV30; abundance: few
CDR3nt: TGTGCCAGCAAACGGGGGACTCTTTCCTACGAGCAGTACTTC; CDR3aa: CASKRGTLSYEQYF; d_gene: NA; j_gene: TRBJ2-7; v_gene: TRBV28; abundance: NA